The 29 T cell receptor beta chains listed next were all sequenced from one sample in a study of blood T cell repertoires in COVID-19. Assay: immunoSEQ multiplex PCR; the TCRdb copy retains only in-frame clones and omits some. In the table there are some 180,000 clones, roughly 90% of which are singletons. Specimen: peripheral blood. Receptors were obtained from a man in his 70s with active or convalescent COVID-19.

This sequence joins TRBV6-6 and TRBJ2-7; D perhaps matches TRBD1 (6 bases). In germline, CDR1 is MNHNY, CDR2 SVGAGI (reference sequence). V was clipped by 6 bases and J by 3 bases, with 12 bases between them. The CDR3 totals 13 residues. This chain's CDR3 is CASRNRDIYEQYF. CDR3 DNA sequence: TGTGCCAGCAGGAACCGGGACATCTACGAGCAGTACTTC.

As to this clone: Other DNA variants within this sample encode the same CDR3. This sequence joins TRBV6-5 and TRBJ1-2; TRBD1 matches at 11 bases. The CDR3 totals 14 residues. The trim removed 2 bases at V and 7 bases at J, leaving 3 bases unmatched. Germline-derived CDR1 and CDR2 are MNHEY and SVGAGI. The CDR3 nucleotides read TGTGCCAGCAGTTACACAGGACAGGGGGCTGGCTACACCTTC. Its translation is CASSYTGQGAGYTF.

This chain connects TRBV7-9 to TRBJ1-1; D ambiguous. The V end was cut by 3 bases, the J end by 1 base, with 6 bases between. Germline V gene sequence: CDR1 SEHNR, CDR2 FQNEAQ (reference sequence). CDR3 length: 13 residues. CDR3 coding DNA: TGTGCCAGCAGCTTTCAGAAGAACACTGAAGCTTTCTTT. Its translation is CASSFQKNTEAFF.

The chain has TRBV7-8 and TRBJ2-7; TRBD2 agrees at 13 bases. The length of the CDR3 is 14 residues. Germline V gene sequence: CDR1 SGHVS, CDR2 FQNEAQ. The trim removed 8 bases at V and 3 bases at J, leaving 4 bases unmatched. CDR3 DNA sequence: TGTGCCAGCTCTTGGACTAGCGGGAGCTACGAGCAGTACTTC. Amino acid sequence: CASSWTSGSYEQYF. Together with reference TRBV7-8 and TRBJ2-7, the CDR3 gives the full variable domain: GAGVSQSPRYKVAKRGQDVALRCDPISGHVSLFWYQQALGQGPEFLTYFQNEAQLDKSGLPSDRFFAERPEGSVSTLKIQRTQQEDSAVYLCASSWTSGSYEQYFGPGTRLTVT.

V gene TRBV6-5 combines with J gene TRBJ2-2; possible D gene TRBD2, 6 bases. Germline values: CDR1 MNHEY, CDR2 SVGAGI. The CDR3 spans 15 residues. Between the trimmed V and J ends, which lost 6 bases and 4 bases, there was a span of 15 bases. Here the CDR3 reads CASSTRAEGTGELFF. In nucleotides, the CDR3 is TGTGCCAGCAGCACCCGGGCGGAGGGCACCGGGGAGCTGTTTTTT.

The chain employs TRBV5-1 and TRBJ2-2; D not certain. With 0 bases removed from V and 6 bases from J, the gap between germline ends came to 15 bases. The CDR3 consists of 16 residues. Germline CDR1 and CDR2: SGHRS and YFSETQ. CDR3 DNA: TGCGCCAGCAGCTTGGCAGGCACCCAGAGAGCCGGGGAGCTGTTTTTT. This gives the protein CASSLAGTQRAGELFF.

The chain combines TRBV19 with TRBJ2-5; D is possibly TRBD2 (7 bases). V shed 5 bases and J shed 7 bases, with 11 bases lying between them. The CDR3 is made up of 12 amino acids. Looked up from germline, CDR1 is LNHDA and CDR2 is SQIVND (reference sequence). CDR3: CASSLGGPTQYF. The CDR3 DNA sequence: TGTGCCAGTAGTCTGGGGGGGCCGACCCAGTACTTC.

V gene TRBV6-1 combines with J gene TRBJ1-5, with TRBD1 as a possible D gene (5 bases). The CDR3 covers 14 residues. CDR1 and CDR2 (germline): MNHNS, SASEGT. V was trimmed by 5 bases and J by 0 bases, leaving 8 bases between them. The DNA for the CDR3 is TGTGCCAGCAGTCTCAGGGATAGCAATCAGCCCCAGCATTTT. Its protein product is CASSLRDSNQPQHF.

This chain connects TRBV2 to TRBJ2-7, with 10 positions matching TRBD1. The CDR3 loop spans 14 amino acids. V lost 6 bases and J lost 5; bases outside the gene matches: 7. Germline CDR1 SNHLY, CDR2 FYNNEI. The CDR3 sequence is CASSPGTGVDEQYF. Written as DNA, the CDR3 is TGTGCCAGCAGCCCAGGGACAGGGGTCGACGAGCAGTACTTC.

This rearrangement joins TRBV10-3 to TRBJ2-1; 11 nucleotides line up with TRBD2. Unmatched junction bases numbered 17, after V lost 4 bases and J lost 0 bases. Germline lookup yields CDR1 ENHRY and CDR2 SYGVKD. The CDR3 totals 21 residues. The CDR3 protein is CAISGTMTSGTDKSSYNEQFF. CDR3 DNA: TGTGCCATCAGTGGAACCATGACTAGCGGGACAGATAAGAGCTCCTACAATGAGCAGTTCTTC.

This clone has just a few counts. Within the sample, other DNA sequences also encode this same CDR3. The chain recombines TRBV10-3 with TRBJ1-5; no definite D call. CDR3 length equals 13 residues. Germline V gene sequence: CDR1 ENHRY, CDR2 SYGVKD. Trimming took 4 bases from V and 0 from J, leaving 4 bases between them. CDR3 sequence (DNA): TGTGCCATCAGTGGCAGTAGCAATCAGCCCCAGCATTTT. It is translated as CAISGSSNQPQHF.

This chain uses TRBV6-4 with TRBJ2-2, with TRBD2 matching over 8 bases. In germline, CDR1 is MRHNA, CDR2 SNTAGT. The CDR3 length is 15 residues. V trimming: 0 bases; J trimming: 6 bases; junction bases outside the gene matches: 3. Here the CDR3 reads CASSDSGLVSGELFF. The CDR3 DNA reads as TGTGCCAGCAGTGACTCGGGACTAGTATCCGGGGAGCTGTTTTTT.

This rearrangement joins TRBV11-2 to TRBJ2-7; no reliable D call. The CDR3 runs to 14 residues. V was pared by 5 bases and J by 0 bases, with 11 bases between. Germline V CDR1 and CDR2: SGHAT, FQNNGV. The CDR3 region is CASSLIPGSYEQYF. Written as DNA, the CDR3 is TGTGCCAGCAGCCTTATACCGGGCTCCTACGAGCAGTACTTC.

The V and J genes are TRBV28 and TRBJ1-2, with 7 bases matching TRBD1. Trimming cost V 5 bases and J 4 bases; bases outside gene matches: 7. The CDR3 has 14 residues. From germline, CDR1 is MDHEN and CDR2 SYDVKM. The CDR3 reads CASSTTGTVYGYTF. For the CDR3, the DNA is TGTGCCAGCAGTACCACCGGGACAGTCTATGGCTACACCTTC.

CDR3: CASSLGRGDLYEQYF. CDR3 DNA sequence: TGCGCCAGCAGCCTCGGCAGGGGGGACCTATACGAGCAGTACTTC. The V gene is TRBV5-1, the J gene TRBJ2-7; possible D gene TRBD1, 7 bases. Trimming removed 4 bases at V and 4 bases at J, with 18 bases between. In germline, CDR1 is SGHRS, CDR2 YFSETQ. The CDR3 extends over 15 amino acids.

The V call is TRBV2, the J call TRBJ1-6; 9 bases are shared with TRBD1. The CDR3 length is 15 residues. V lost 6 bases, J lost 9 bases, and 9 bases stayed unmatched. Germline V gene data show CDR1 as SNHLY and CDR2 as FYNNEI. The CDR3 protein is CASRPVTGGSSPLHF. The DNA for the CDR3 is TGTGCCAGCAGACCCGTTACAGGGGGCAGTTCACCCCTCCACTTT.

This rearrangement joins TRBV11-2 to TRBJ1-1; D is uncertain. Trimming removed 10 bases from V and 5 bases from J, with 17 bases in between. The CDR3 has 13 amino acids. CDR1 is SGHAT and CDR2 is FQNNGV in the germline V gene. CDR3 amino acids: CATAPVGRTEAFF. CDR3 coding DNA: TGTGCCACCGCTCCGGTCGGTAGAACTGAAGCTTTCTTT.

The CDR3: CASSAQSGTPVKVYF. The CDR3 region has the DNA TGCGCCAGCAGCGCCCAATCCGGGACACCCGTTAAGGTGTATTTT. The gene calls are TRBV5-1 and TRBJ2-3; maybe TRBD1 (6 bases). This CDR3 is built from 15 residues. V was trimmed by 4 bases and J by 14 bases, leaving 26 bases between them. Germline V gene lookup returns CDR1 SGHRS and CDR2 YFSETQ.

The chain links TRBV6-2 or TRBV6-3 to TRBJ2-1; TRBD1 is a possible D gene (6 bases). CDR3 size: 17 residues. The germline gives CDR1 MNHEY, CDR2 SVGEGT. V was shortened by 0 bases and J by 1 base, with 13 bases between the two germline ends. The CDR3 DNA reads TGTGCCAGCAGTTACTCTGCGCAGGGGTGGTCCTACAATGAGCAGTTCTTC. It yields the protein CASSYSAQGWSYNEQFF.

The chain recombines TRBV24-1 with TRBJ2-7; TRBD1 might be the D (6 bases). CDR1 is KGHDR and CDR2 is SFDVKD in the germline V gene. The ends were cut back, 3 bases at V and 3 bases at J, with 14 bases in the middle. CDR3 length equals 15 residues. CDR3 sequence (DNA): TGTGCCACCAGTGATGCAATACAGGGAAGCTACGAGCAGTACTTC. As protein: CATSDAIQGSYEQYF.

The chain employs TRBV19 and TRBJ2-7, with TRBD1 identical over 8 bases. The CDR3 is made up of 14 amino acids. Germline CDR1 LNHDA, CDR2 SQIVND (reference sequence). V shed 5 bases and J 0 bases; nucleotides not matched to a gene: 3. The chain's CDR3 is CASSSDRVSYEQYF. CDR3 in DNA: TGTGCCAGTAGTTCGGACAGGGTCTCCTACGAGCAGTACTTC.

Sample share makes this clone medium-sized (0.01 to 0.1%). The chain employs TRBV27 and TRBJ1-6, with D unresolved. The germline CDR1 and CDR2 sequences are MNHEY and SMNVEV (reference sequence). The CDR3 spans 16 residues. Deletions cut 5 bases from V and 2 bases from J, with 13 bases between. CDR3 residues: CASSVKFPAYNSPLHF. The CDR3 nucleotides are TGTGCCAGCAGTGTTAAGTTTCCGGCCTATAATTCACCCCTCCACTTT.

This chain links TRBV27 with TRBJ1-6, with 8 bases identical to TRBD1. This CDR3 has 16 amino acids. The V gene end was trimmed by 6 bases and the J gene end by 7 bases; junction bases not matched to a gene: 11. From germline, CDR1 is MNHEY and CDR2 SMNVEV (reference sequence). CDR3 residues: CASRFGQGRRNSPLHF. The DNA of the CDR3 is TGTGCCAGCAGATTTGGACAGGGTAGGCGGAATTCACCCCTCCACTTT.

The chain carries TRBV29-1 and TRBJ1-3; D gene uncertain. Germline CDR1 reads SQVTM; CDR2 reads ANQGSEA. The CDR3 is 14 amino acids. V lost 3 bases and J 0 bases, leaving 9 bases between the germline ends. CDR3 coding DNA: TGCAGCGTTGATTGGTCAGACTCTGGAAACACCATATATTTT. This sequence encodes CSVDWSDSGNTIYF.

Only a few counts were recorded for this clone. The chain is built from TRBV9 and TRBJ2-7; TRBD2 might be the D (6 bases). The V and J ends lost 3 bases and 6 bases respectively, with 10 bases between them. The CDR3 runs 12 residues. Germline V lookup: CDR1 SGDLS, CDR2 YYNGEE. CDR3 loop: CASSGGGIEQYF. CDR3 coding DNA: TGTGCCAGCAGCGGCGGCGGGATCGAGCAGTACTTC.

Remarks on this clone: It is unclear where the CDR3 begins or ends on the DNA, so no DNA is shown, and the CDR3 is as TCRdb lists it. The chain carries TRBV12-2 and TRBJ2-7; the table names TRBD1, a call not compared with the DNA. TRBV12-2 is assigned pseudogene status. The CDR3 contains 22 residues when both ends are counted. CDR3 in amino acids: CASRLASDPPSVVGQGTNEQYF.

This rearrangement joins TRBV19 to TRBJ1-2, with TRBD1 matching over 9 bases. Trimming at V came to 3 bases and at J to 7 bases, leaving 9 bases not matched to a gene. The germline CDR1 and CDR2 sequences are LNHDA and SQIVND (reference sequence). This CDR3 spans 15 amino acids. The CDR3 DNA reads as TGTGCCAGTAGTATCCGGAACAGGGGGCAGGGTGGCTACACCTTC. It is translated as CASSIRNRGQGGYTF. The full variable domain, rest sourced from reference TRBV19 and TRBJ1-2, is DGGITQSPKYLFRKEGQNVTLSCEQNLNHDAMYWYRQDPGQGLRLIYYSQIVNDFQKGDIAEGYSVSREKKESFPLTVTSAQKNPTAFYLCASSIRNRGQGGYTFGSGTRLTVV.

This chain links TRBV2 with TRBJ2-2; TRBD2 agrees at 13 bases. CDR3 size: 17 residues. Looked up from germline, CDR1 is SNHLY and CDR2 is FYNNEI. J gave up 0 bases and V 6 bases, and 4 bases lay outside the gene matches. The CDR3 spells CASSVGTSGTNTGELFF. CDR3 sequence (DNA): TGTGCCAGCAGCGTAGGGACTAGCGGGACGAACACCGGGGAGCTGTTTTTT.

This chain links TRBV4-3 with TRBJ1-2; the D is unclear. This CDR3 comprises 15 residues. The V gene lost 0 bases and the J gene lost 3 bases, with 11 bases spanning the gap. Germline V gene sequence: CDR1 LGHNA, CDR2 YSLEER. The CDR3 is CASSQDSSGYYGYTF. CDR3 DNA: TGCGCCAGCAGCCAAGATAGTTCGGGGTACTATGGCTACACCTTC.